These 3 T cell receptor beta chains were sequenced from one sample in a study of OX40 agonist ivuxolimab in advanced cancers. The assay was immunoSEQ multiplex PCR, and TCRdb's table has in-frame clones only and misses some. The repertoire consists of over 100,000 clones, with over 75% occurring once and the leading ten covering 0.55%. Sequencing used CD4+ or CD8+ T cells sorted from blood, obtained in a trial of the OX40 agonist ivuxolimab. Receptors were obtained from an adult with an advanced solid tumor such as melanoma, head and neck, liver or kidney cancer.

This chain uses TRBV5-1 with TRBJ1-6, with D perhaps TRBD1 (5 bases). The germline CDR1 and CDR2 sequences are SGHRS and YFSETQ. The CDR3 loop spans 15 amino acids. Trimming pared 0 bases from V and 10 bases from J, leaving 14 bases between. CDR3 DNA sequence: TGCGCCAGCAGCTTGGCCGTCAGGGAGGAATCACCCCTCCACTTT. Translated: CASSLAVREESPLHF.

A single count supports this clone. V and J are TRBV6-5 and TRBJ1-4, with TRBD1 matching over 9 bases. CDR1 MNHEY and CDR2 SVGAGI come from the germline V gene. V lost 2 bases, J lost 7 bases, and 5 bases stayed unmatched. This CDR3 is 15 amino acids long. CDR3 sequence: CASSYQGTGSEKLFF. The CDR3 DNA sequence: TGTGCCAGCAGTTACCAGGGGACAGGGAGTGAAAAACTGTTTTTT.

The chain joins TRBV28 to TRBJ2-5; 14 nucleotides agree with TRBD2. CDR1 is MDHEN, CDR2 SYDVKM, per germline. CDR3 length: 14 residues. V trimming: 9 bases; J trimming: 4 bases; junction bases outside the gene matches: 4. CDR3 DNA sequence: TGTGCCAGTGAGACTAGCGGGGGGGGAGAGACCCAGTACTTC. Translated, it gives CASETSGGGETQYF.